The 10 T cell receptor beta chains in this list originate from one sample, sequenced in a study of shared clonotypes between healthy human individuals. Data came from immunoSEQ multiplex PCR; TCRdb stores just in-frame clones and leaves some out. The sample has approximately 1,000,000 clones, 70% to 80% seen once. Material: memory CD4+ T cells from PBMCs. Subset meaning: CD45RA-negative fraction. The receptors stem from a man between 18 and 29 years old in good health. Some clones in this sample may be carry-over from other donors' samples.

This clone has only a few counts. The chain joins TRBV2 to TRBJ2-7; TRBD1 matches 7 bases. The V gene's germline CDR1 is SNHLY and CDR2 FYNNEI. The CDR3 sequence is 15 residues long. J gave up 0 bases and V 6 bases, and 8 bases lay outside the gene matches. CDR3 protein: CASRENRGLSYEQYF. CDR3 coding DNA: TGTGCCAGCAGGGAAAACAGGGGTCTCTCCTACGAGCAGTACTTC.

The V and J genes are TRBV6-4 and TRBJ2-1; no clear D gene. From germline, CDR1 is MRHNA and CDR2 SNTAGT. The CDR3 covers 14 residues. Trimming took 7 bases from V and 1 from J, leaving 11 bases between them. The CDR3 loop reads CASIESASYNEQFF. DNA of the CDR3: TGTGCCAGCATAGAGTCTGCATCCTACAATGAGCAGTTCTTC.

The chain uses TRBV5-1 and TRBJ2-5, with D tentatively TRBD1 (5 bases). From germline, CDR1 is SGHRS and CDR2 YFSETQ. Trimming removed 3 bases at V and 2 bases at J, with 11 bases between. CDR3 length: 14 residues. CDR3 amino acids: CASSYRQLQETQYF. In DNA, the CDR3 is TGCGCCAGCAGCTACAGACAGTTACAAGAGACCCAGTACTTC.

As DNA, the CDR3 is TGTGCCAGCAGCCAGCTCGGGACAGGGGCTGAAGCTTTCTTT. It translates to CASSQLGTGAEAFF. The rearrangement uses TRBV28 and TRBJ1-1; 10 nucleotides align to TRBD1. The CDR3 runs 14 residues. The V and J ends lost 6 bases and 6 bases, in that order; junction bases with no gene match: 7. Germline assignment: CDR1 MDHEN and CDR2 SYDVKM.

This chain connects TRBV11-3 to TRBJ2-7, with D unclear. Trimming took 2 bases from V and 3 from J, leaving 8 bases between them. CDR3 size: 13 residues. Per germline, CDR1 SGHNT and CDR2 YENEEA. In DNA, the CDR3 is TGTGCCAGCAGCTTACGGTTTAACTACGAGCAGTACTTC. Amino acid sequence: CASSLRFNYEQYF.

This chain joins TRBV27 and TRBJ1-1; D is undetermined. Trimming pared 3 bases from V and 6 bases from J, leaving 11 bases between. In germline, CDR1 is MNHEY, CDR2 SMNVEV (reference sequence). The CDR3 totals 13 residues. The DNA of the CDR3 is TGTGCCAGCAGTTTGTTAGGCAGTCCTGAAGCTTTCTTT. Translating it yields CASSLLGSPEAFF.

As regards this clone: This may come from a read error, since a much larger clone is one base off. The CDR3 DNA is TGTGCCAGCAGTTTGACAGCCAACTATGGCTACACCTTC. It specifies CASSLTANYGYTF. The chain carries TRBV6-5 and TRBJ1-2; D is possibly TRBD1 (5 bases). CDR3 length: 13 residues. CDR1 and CDR2 (germline): MNHEY, SVGAGI. V gave up 4 bases and J gave up 2 bases, with 8 bases separating them.

This sequence joins TRBV7-8 and TRBJ1-5, with D tentatively TRBD1 (6 bases). V lost 5 bases and J lost 6, with 20 bases in between. The CDR3 totals 16 residues. Germline V gives CDR1 SGHVS, CDR2 FQNEAQ. The CDR3 sequence: CASSHYIPGAGQPQHF. In DNA form, the CDR3 reads TGTGCCAGCAGCCACTATATCCCGGGGGCCGGTCAGCCCCAGCATTTT.

The table lists this clone with a few counts. The rearrangement links TRBV18 to TRBJ1-1; D uncertain. The CDR3 spans 14 residues. Trimming stripped 6 bases from V and 2 bases from J, with 13 bases between. Germline V gene data show CDR1 as KGHSH and CDR2 as LQKENI. The CDR3 sequence is CASSGLFSNTEAFF. CDR3 in DNA: TGTGCCAGCTCGGGCCTTTTCAGCAACACTGAAGCTTTCTTT.

CDR3 sequence: CASSWDGPYEQYF. CDR3 bases: TGTGCCAGCAGTTGGGACGGACCCTACGAGCAGTACTTC. The chain is built from TRBV28 and TRBJ2-7; D may be TRBD1 or TRBD2 (5 bases each). CDR3 length equals 13 residues. V was pared by 4 bases and J by 2 bases, with 9 bases between. The germline gives CDR1 MDHEN, CDR2 SYDVKM.